This TCR beta chain was captured in a study of T-cell memory formation after mild COVID-19. CDR3 length: 13 amino acids. The germline CDR1 and CDR2 sequences are SGHVS and FNYEAQ. V was shortened by 5 bases and J by 5 bases, with 9 bases between the two germline ends. MiXCR, applied by TCRdb to the 5' RACE reads, yields one record per CDR3 protein. Among roughly 120,000 distinct CDR3 sequences listed, approximately 22% were seen once. This clonotype appeared a few times. The receptor was isolated from a man aged 18 to 29 who had mild COVID-19 (a few samples of this study predate the infection). Cell type and time point are not known. Sequenced input: PBMCs or a T cell subset sorted from them (not recorded which). The chain couples TRBV7-6 to TRBJ2-2; D unclear. The CDR3 coding sequence is TGTGCCAGCAGCCGCCTACAGACCGGGGAGCTGTTTTTT. This codes for CASSRLQTGELFF.